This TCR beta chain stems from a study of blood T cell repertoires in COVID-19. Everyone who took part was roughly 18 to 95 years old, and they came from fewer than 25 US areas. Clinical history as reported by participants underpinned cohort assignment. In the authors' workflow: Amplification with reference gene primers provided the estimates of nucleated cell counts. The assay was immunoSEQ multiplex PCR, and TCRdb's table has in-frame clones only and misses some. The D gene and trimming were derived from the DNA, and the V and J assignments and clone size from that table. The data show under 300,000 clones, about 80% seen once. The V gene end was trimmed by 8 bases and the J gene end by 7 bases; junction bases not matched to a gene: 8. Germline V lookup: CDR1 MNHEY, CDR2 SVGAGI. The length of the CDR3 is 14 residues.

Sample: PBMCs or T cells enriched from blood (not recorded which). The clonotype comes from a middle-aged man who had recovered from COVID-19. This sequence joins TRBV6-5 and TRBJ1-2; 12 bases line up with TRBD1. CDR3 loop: CASLPGQGAGGYTF. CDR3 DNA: TGTGCCAGCCTCCCGGGACAGGGGGCCGGTGGCTACACCTTC.